This T cell receptor beta chain was captured in a study of blood T cell repertoires in COVID-19. Study background: The United States, Italy and Spain provided the acute and convalescent COVID-19 samples. T cells, B-cell-depleted T cells, or PBMCs supplied cDNA or gDNA.

Germline V lookup: CDR1 SGHAT, CDR2 FQNNGV. Unmatched junction bases numbered 6, after V lost 0 bases and J lost 3 bases. The CDR3 has 16 residues. Repertoires were generated with immunoSEQ multiplex PCR, while TCRdb's copy carries only in-frame clones and drops some. Of a few hundred thousand clones in the sample, around 83% are singletons; the top ten hold about 6.6%. In terms of age and location, participants ranged from roughly 18 to 90 years and lived in about two dozen US areas. Two consecutive negative NP/OP PCR tests, clearance, or resolved symptoms defined Cohort 3 recovery. This clone was seen a few times.

The sample was PBMCs or T cells enriched from blood (not recorded which). The rearrangement joins TRBV11-2 to TRBJ2-7, with TRBD2 matching 9 bases. The origin of this receptor is a woman aged 35 to 49 who had recovered from COVID-19. CDR3 loop: CASSLDPFSGGYEQYF. Written as DNA, the CDR3 is TGTGCCAGCAGCTTAGATCCCTTTAGCGGGGGCTACGAGCAGTACTTC.